The 26 T cell receptor beta chains in this list originate from one sample, sequenced in a study of T cell responses to AZD1222 COVID-19 vaccine. Sequencing used immunoSEQ multiplex PCR; TCRdb keeps in-frame clones, though not all of them. This sample carries fewer than 150,000 clones, 70% to 90% of them seen once, and the ten largest clones take roughly 5.7%. Sequenced material: peripheral blood, taken 28 days after the second AZD1222 dose. The receptors shown here come from an adult who received the AZD1222 COVID-19 vaccine.

Comments on this clone: This CDR3 fails to terminate in the conserved phenylalanine or tryptophan, so it likely reflects a read error. No DNA is shown, since the ends of the CDR3 on it are uncertain; the CDR3 is the one TCRdb lists. V usage is TRBV4-2 and J usage is TRBJ2-3. The CDR3 length equals 11 residues, ends included. Looked up from germline, CDR1 is LGHNA and CDR2 is YNFKEQ. The CDR3: CASSQDLGIEC.

The CDR3 protein is CASIQDRASNQPQHF. DNA of the CDR3: TGTGCCAGCATCCAGGACAGGGCTAGCAATCAGCCCCAGCATTTT. J is TRBJ1-5 and V is TRBV6-5; TRBD1 matches 8 bases. Germline trimming cut 7 bases from V and 0 bases from J; bases unmatched to any gene: 5. The CDR3 length is 15 residues. Germline CDR1 is MNHEY and CDR2 is SVGAGI.

J is TRBJ2-7 and V is TRBV5-6, with D unclear. The CDR3 has 14 residues. Germline CDR1 SGHDT, CDR2 YYEEEE. V lost 1 base, J lost 4 bases, and 12 bases lay in between. CDR3 amino acids: CASSLFSGEYEQYF. The CDR3 DNA is TGTGCCAGCAGCTTGTTTAGTGGGGAATACGAGCAGTACTTC.

The CDR3 reads CAWSVLAGVADTQYF. In nucleotides, the CDR3 is TGTGCCTGGAGTGTCCTAGCGGGAGTAGCAGATACGCAGTATTTT. The chain couples TRBV30 to TRBJ2-3; TRBD2 matches 10 bases. Germline V gene lookup returns CDR1 GTSNPN and CDR2 SVGIG (reference sequence). V shed 0 bases, J shed 4 bases, and the junction held 4 bases outside the gene matches. CDR3 length: 15 residues.

The chain couples TRBV29-1 to TRBJ2-5, with D perhaps matching TRBD1 (5 bases). Germline V gene lookup returns CDR1 SQVTM and CDR2 ANQGSEA. This CDR3 has 14 amino acids. Trimming cost V 5 bases and J 1 base, with 14 bases left between them. The CDR3 reads CSVSRPGSQETQYF. DNA for the CDR3: TGCAGCGTTTCCCGTCCAGGGTCCCAAGAGACCCAGTACTTC.

The chain couples TRBV12-3 or TRBV12-4 to TRBJ1-2; D remains unclear. The length of the CDR3 is 11 residues. The V end was cut by 10 bases, the J end by 4 bases, with 10 bases between. As DNA, the CDR3 is TGTGCCATCAGAGGGCCCTATGGCTACACCTTC. It codes for CAIRGPYGYTF.

The genes are TRBV5-1 and TRBJ2-2; D is unresolved. Germline V gives CDR1 SGHRS, CDR2 YFSETQ. Trimming removed 0 bases at V and 4 bases at J, with 7 bases between. The CDR3 spans 14 residues. In DNA form, the CDR3 reads TGCGCCAGCAGCTTGGTGGGAATCACCGGGGAGCTGTTTTTT. This encodes CASSLVGITGELFF.

V gene TRBV19 combines with J gene TRBJ1-2; D might be TRBD1 (5 bases). The CDR3 runs to 13 residues. Per the germline V gene, CDR1 is LNHDA and CDR2 is SQIVND (reference sequence). V was clipped by 7 bases and J by 8 bases, with 17 bases between them. CDR3 protein: CASTAVGAAGYTF. The CDR3 DNA reads TGTGCCAGTACCGCTGTAGGGGCCGCCGGCTACACCTTC.

The V gene is TRBV5-1, the J gene TRBJ2-5, with 7 bases lining up with TRBD1. The trim removed 4 bases at V and 3 bases at J, leaving 6 bases unmatched. The CDR3 runs 14 residues. Germline V gene data show CDR1 as SGHRS and CDR2 as YFSETQ. This chain's CDR3 is CASSPGTEKETQYF. The CDR3 region has the DNA TGCGCCAGCAGCCCGGGGACAGAGAAAGAGACCCAGTACTTC.

About this clone: Different DNA sequences within this sample yield the same CDR3. The CDR3 DNA sequence: TGTGCCTGGAGCAAAGGACAGGGGAACACTGAAGCTTTCTTT. Its translation is CAWSKGQGNTEAFF. The genes are TRBV30 and TRBJ1-1; 8 bases agree with TRBD1. The CDR3 contains 14 residues. The V segment lost 3 bases and the J segment 1 base; nucleotides outside the gene matches: 4. CDR1 and CDR2 (germline): GTSNPN, SVGIG (reference sequence).

V is TRBV6-5 and J is TRBJ2-7; D is unresolved. V gave up 6 bases and J gave up 6 bases, with 12 bases separating them. CDR1 is MNHEY and CDR2 is SVGAGI in the germline V gene. The CDR3 has 12 residues. CDR3 DNA sequence: TGTGCCAGCAGAGGATTCAACGGCGAGCAGTACTTC. This codes for CASRGFNGEQYF.

In DNA, the CDR3 is TGTGCCAGCAGTATGACAGGGAACTATGGCTACACCTTC. Its protein product is CASSMTGNYGYTF. This chain links TRBV28 with TRBJ1-2, with 7 bases that match TRBD1. The CDR3 extends over 13 amino acids. With 5 bases clipped from V and 2 bases from J, the junction kept 2 bases outside the gene matches. Germline-derived CDR1 and CDR2 are MDHEN and SYDVKM.

V gene TRBV28 combines with J gene TRBJ1-5; D not certain. The ends were cut back, 6 bases at V and 4 bases at J, with 16 bases in the middle. This CDR3 is 15 amino acids long. The germline V gene has CDR1 MDHEN and CDR2 SYDVKM. CDR3: CASSQYSSRNQPQHF. CDR3 bases: TGTGCCAGCAGCCAATACTCCTCGAGAAATCAGCCCCAGCATTTT.

This sequence joins TRBV19 and TRBJ2-1; D remains ambiguous. This CDR3 contains 16 residues. V lost 3 bases and J 5 bases, leaving 17 bases between the germline ends. CDR1 LNHDA and CDR2 SQIVND come from the germline V gene (reference sequence). In DNA form, the CDR3 reads TGTGCCAGTAGTATTGGGCGAACAATAGGACACAATGAGCAGTTCTTC. The encoded protein is CASSIGRTIGHNEQFF. Variable domain in full (rest from reference TRBV19 and TRBJ2-1): DGGITQSPKYLFRKEGQNVTLSCEQNLNHDAMYWYRQDPGQGLRLIYYSQIVNDFQKGDIAEGYSVSREKKESFPLTVTSAQKNPTAFYLCASSIGRTIGHNEQFFGPGTRLTVL.

The chain has TRBV19 and TRBJ2-1; the D is unclear. The CDR3 runs to 12 residues. The V end was cut by 1 base, the J end by 5 bases, with 3 bases between. CDR1 and CDR2 from the germline V gene are LNHDA and SQIVND (reference sequence). CDR3 sequence reads: CASSIGNNEQFF. The CDR3 DNA is TGTGCCAGTAGTATAGGGAACAATGAGCAGTTCTTC. Full variable domain (missing parts from reference TRBV19 and TRBJ2-1): DGGITQSPKYLFRKEGQNVTLSCEQNLNHDAMYWYRQDPGQGLRLIYYSQIVNDFQKGDIAEGYSVSREKKESFPLTVTSAQKNPTAFYLCASSIGNNEQFFGPGTRLTVL.

J is TRBJ2-3 and V is TRBV27; 7 bases are shared with TRBD2. CDR1 is MNHEY, CDR2 SMNVEV, per germline (reference sequence). Trimming at V came to 5 bases and at J to 5 bases, leaving 10 bases not matched to a gene. This CDR3 has 15 residues. The CDR3 sequence is CASSPLRGEGDTQYF. The CDR3, as DNA: TGTGCCAGCAGTCCACTTAGAGGGGAGGGAGATACGCAGTATTTT.

The J gene is TRBJ2-1, the V gene TRBV14; D remains ambiguous. The ends were cut back, 3 bases at V and 6 bases at J, with 9 bases in the middle. Germline assignment: CDR1 SGHDN and CDR2 FVKESK. CDR3 length: 13 residues. CDR3 sequence (DNA): TGTGCCAGCAGCCATTACGTGGGCAATGAGCAGTTCTTC. As protein: CASSHYVGNEQFF.

This chain joins TRBV28 and TRBJ1-6; TRBD1 aligns across 7 bases. The V segment lost 6 bases and the J segment 0 bases; nucleotides outside the gene matches: 17. The CDR3 totals 20 residues. Germline values: CDR1 MDHEN, CDR2 SYDVKM. The CDR3 loop is CASSPSGGKTGSSYNSPLHF. CDR3 DNA: TGTGCCAGCAGCCCATCAGGGGGGAAGACGGGAAGCTCCTATAATTCACCCCTCCACTTT.

Only a few counts were recorded for this clone. The rearrangement uses TRBV7-9 and TRBJ2-7; TRBD2 matches at 13 bases. There are 14 residues in the CDR3. The germline V gene encodes CDR1 SEHNR and CDR2 FQNEAQ (reference sequence). After removal of 3 bases from V and 7 bases from J, the junction contained 3 bases not matched to a gene. The CDR3 region is CASSFGLAGAEQYF. In DNA, the CDR3 is TGTGCCAGCAGCTTCGGACTAGCGGGAGCGGAGCAGTACTTC.

V gene TRBV25-1 combines with J gene TRBJ1-4; no clear D. Germline V gene lookup returns CDR1 MGHDK and CDR2 SYGVNS. The CDR3 runs to 16 residues. V lost 7 bases and J 8 bases, leaving 23 bases between the germline ends. CDR3 protein: CASTEGHGKGWEKLFF. CDR3 sequence (DNA): TGTGCCAGCACCGAAGGGCACGGAAAGGGATGGGAAAAACTGTTTTTT. Filled out from reference TRBV25-1 and TRBJ1-4, the complete variable domain reads EADIYQTPRYLVIGTGKKITLECSQTMGHDKMYWYQQDPGMELHLIHYSYGVNSTEKGDLSSESTVSRIRTEHFPLTLESARPSHTSQYLCASTEGHGKGWEKLFFGSGTQLSVL.

This rearrangement joins TRBV10-2 to TRBJ1-1; no definite D call. The CDR3 is made up of 11 amino acids. The germline CDR1 and CDR2 sequences are WSHSY and SAAADI. V dropped 5 bases and J dropped 7 bases, with 8 bases sitting between them. For the CDR3, the DNA is TGCGCCAGCAGTTCCCGTCATGAAGCTTTCTTT. Protein sequence: CASSSRHEAFF.

The chain joins TRBV18 to TRBJ1-3; 8 bases agree with TRBD1. The trim removed 3 bases at V and 2 bases at J, leaving 3 bases unmatched. Germline-derived CDR1 and CDR2 are KGHSH and LQKENI. The CDR3 totals 15 residues. The CDR3 reads CASSPDRAAGNTIYF. CDR3 bases: TGTGCCAGCTCACCGGACAGGGCGGCTGGAAACACCATATATTTT.

The chain joins TRBV3-1 (or the pseudogene TRBV3-2) to TRBJ1-2; 7 nucleotides align to TRBD1. The germline V gene has CDR1 LGHDT and CDR2 YNNKEL (reference sequence). Unmatched junction bases numbered 6, after V lost 1 base and J lost 4 bases. The CDR3 contains 15 residues. The CDR3 here is CASSQAGQAFYGYTF. The CDR3 region has the DNA TGTGCCAGCAGCCAAGCTGGACAGGCCTTCTATGGCTACACCTTC.

The chain has TRBV28 and TRBJ2-1; D gene unclear. This CDR3 is built from 12 residues. Trimming left V 4 bases short and J 5 bases short, with 6 bases between. CDR1 and CDR2 (germline): MDHEN, SYDVKM. The chain's CDR3 is CASSYSNNEQFF. DNA for the CDR3: TGTGCCAGCAGTTACTCAAACAATGAGCAGTTCTTC. The complete variable domain, with remaining parts taken from reference TRBV28 and TRBJ2-1, reads DVKVTQSSRYLVKRTGEKVFLECVQDMDHENMFWYRQDPGLGLRLIYFSYDVKMKEKGDIPEGYSVSREKKERFSLILESASTNQTSMYLCASSYSNNEQFFGPGTRLTVL.

Only one count was recorded for this clone. The genes are TRBV18 and TRBJ1-1, with D uncertain. This CDR3 region has 15 residues. Germline V gene lookup returns CDR1 KGHSH and CDR2 LQKENI. The V end was cut by 2 bases, the J end by 0 bases, with 10 bases between. The CDR3 nucleotides are TGTGCCAGCTCACCATTAGGGTCCATGAACACTGAAGCTTTCTTT. It specifies CASSPLGSMNTEAFF.

This sequence joins TRBV2 and TRBJ1-4; weak D call: TRBD1 (6 bases). In germline, CDR1 is SNHLY, CDR2 FYNNEI. The CDR3 totals 14 residues. Trimming shortened V by 4 bases and J by 11 bases, and 17 bases separated the two germline ends. The CDR3 nucleotides are TGTGCCAGCAGTGGTTCCAGGGCAGGGGATAAACTGTTTTTT. It yields the protein CASSGSRAGDKLFF.